What follows describes a single TCR beta chain. The clone's antigen remains unknown. One base away there is no much larger clone; base qualities are not given. This record belongs to a study of shared clonotypes between healthy human individuals (TCRdb year 2020). Study-level background: The cohort included three men and a couple of women between 18 and 49 years of age. Libraries were prepared and TCR repertoires were sequenced by different laboratories using diverse techniques, in order to increase sequencing depth and limit assay-specific biases. Per donor, three plates each were used for CD4 naive and CD4 memory, two for CD8 naive, and one for CD8 memory. Blood TCR repertoires of roughly 5 healthy adults were deeply sequenced to estimate repertoire size and the extent of clonotype sharing between individuals. Between about 0.94 and 10 billion PBMCs per donor were obtained by leukapheresis.

Results the study describes overall, beyond this receptor: Sampling was restricted to blood, and TCR repertoires in tissue are likely to differ from TCR repertoires in blood. Clonotypes shared by all four sorted-subset donors showed higher generation probabilities than non-shared clonotypes. Across a few donors, about 5% of naive CD4, roughly 3.3% of naive CD8, around 2.1% of memory CD4, and approximately 0.4% of memory CD8 clonotypes were shared. Incomplete sequencing was indicated by rarefaction of sorted-subset datasets, despite the large sequencing depth. The genetic and exposure-history diversity represented was limited by the small number of donors. Pairwise subsampling led to the expectation that sequencing depth would affect the degree of clonotype sharing among donors. Larger estimated clonotype richness was generally found for naive subsets than for memory subsets.

For the CD8 naive samples, CD45RO-negative cells were positively selected for CCR7, yielding a CD45RA+CCR7+ population from which TemRA cells were excluded. Healthy HIV-negative adults with no recently reported acute infections or vaccinations were included as donors. Only Caucasian adults living in Nashville, Tennessee, USA were represented among the donors. After blood collection by leukapheresis, PBMCs were isolated using Ficoll-Histopaque density gradient centrifugation and then cryopreserved in the vapor phase of liquid nitrogen. Analytical flow cytometry was used to check the purity and quantity of each magnetically sorted T cell population. Each sorted fraction had its genomic DNA isolated and then quantified by UV absorbance on a Nanodrop 2000c. Germline trimming amounts to 4 bases on V and 3 bases on J, with 7 as the count of junction bases outside the gene matches. As encoded in the germline V gene (reference sequence), CDR1 is GTSNPN while CDR2 is SVGIG. The CDR3 spans 14 residues, from the cysteine through the phenylalanine. Just the 42-base CDR3 DNA is kept, in frame starting at base 1.

Using the deep immunoSEQ assay, TCR CDR3 regions were amplified from genomic DNA by multiplex PCR. Extracted genomic DNA from each cell subset was distributed evenly across all wells of several immunoSEQ 96-well plates, and each plate was treated as a replicate. Each replicate PCR for sorted subsets received roughly 0.2 ug genomic DNA, equal to 28,000 or so T cell genomes. The purified libraries were quantified using a Qubit 3.0 fluorometer, sized with a Bioanalyzer 2100, and then quantified again using the KAPA Library Quantification kit. Every immunoSEQ 96-well plate was sequenced on a dedicated single-read 150-cycle Illumina NextSeq 550 flow cell. The paper's data handling went like this. Because only junctional sequences without quality scores were contained in the immunoSEQ output, filtering matching that applied to full-length reads could not be performed. To assign V/J genes and CDR3, sequences were annotated using PyIR, a Python wrapper for IgBLAST v1.9, with IMGT germline references. Reads with weak V/J assignments (E-value above 1e-6), missing CDR3, stop codons, out-of-frame junctions, or ambiguous translated residues were removed. A V3J clonotype was defined by an identical inferred V gene, J gene, and CDR3 amino acid sequence. The percentage overlap between two repertoires was calculated by dividing the number of shared unique clonotypes by the size of the smaller repertoire. RTK rarefaction, the Chao1 estimator, and Recon v2.1 estimates of unobserved clonotypes were used to assess repertoire richness. Generation probabilities were computed with OLGA for all TCRbeta clonotypes obtained by the gDNA method from four donors. What TCRdb holds here is the immuneACCESS table cut down to in-frame rearrangements. Part of the clones is not present; checked against another copy, under half of the missing clones reflect an unresolved V gene, and the others are unexplained. That table supplies the V and J calls and clone size; D and trimming were determined from the DNA. This sample holds fewer than 1 million clones; 96% were observed only once. The ten largest clones represent approximately 0.2% of the sample.

The sequenced material came from naive CD8+ T cells sorted from blood. What this sample's cell subset or site label stands for: CD45RA+CCR7+. The sequence is built from TRBV30 and TRBJ1-2, with 8 junctional bases fitting TRBD1. The receptor was derived from a man aged 25-45 years in good health. The DNA is TGTGCCTGGATCCGGACAGGGTATGACTATGGCTACACCTTC. The resulting protein is CAWIRTGYDYGYTF.